This T cell receptor (beta chain) was found in a study of technical replicates of blood from a few donors. Sequencing was performed with immunoSEQ multiplex PCR; in TCRdb, only in-frame clones are kept and a portion is missing. The table has approximately 82,000 clones, about 91% seen once. The CDR3 covers 16 residues. V was pared by 0 bases and J by 8 bases, with 4 bases of the junction left unmatched. Germline CDR1 SGHRS, CDR2 YFSETQ. Sequencing was performed on T cells isolated from PBMCs. This chain uses TRBV5-1 with TRBJ2-1; 14 bases agree with TRBD2. This TCR derives from a human donor in good health. Some clones in this sample may be carry-over from other donors' samples. For the CDR3, the DNA is TGCGCCAGCAGCTTGGAGGGACTAGCGGGAGTTGATGAGCAGTTCTTC. Translating it yields CASSLEGLAGVDEQFF. The variable domain in full, completed from reference TRBV5-1 and TRBJ2-1, reads KAGVTQTPRYLIKTRGQQVTLSCSPISGHRSVSWYQQTPGQGLQFLFEYFSETQRNKGNFPGRFSGRQFSNSRSEMNVSTLELGDSALYLCASSLEGLAGVDEQFFGPGTRLTVL.